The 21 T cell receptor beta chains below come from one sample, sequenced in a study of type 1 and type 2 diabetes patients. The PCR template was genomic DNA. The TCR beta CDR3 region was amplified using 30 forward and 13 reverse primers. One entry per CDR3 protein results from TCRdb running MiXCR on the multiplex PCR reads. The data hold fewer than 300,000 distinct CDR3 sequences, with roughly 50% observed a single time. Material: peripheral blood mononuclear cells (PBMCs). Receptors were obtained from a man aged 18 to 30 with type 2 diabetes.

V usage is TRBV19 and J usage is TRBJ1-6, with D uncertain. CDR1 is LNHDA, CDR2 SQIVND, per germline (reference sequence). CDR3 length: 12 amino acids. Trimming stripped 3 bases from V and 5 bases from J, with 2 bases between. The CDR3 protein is CASSMDNSPLHF. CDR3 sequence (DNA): TGTGCCAGTAGTATGGATAATTCACCCCTCCACTTT.

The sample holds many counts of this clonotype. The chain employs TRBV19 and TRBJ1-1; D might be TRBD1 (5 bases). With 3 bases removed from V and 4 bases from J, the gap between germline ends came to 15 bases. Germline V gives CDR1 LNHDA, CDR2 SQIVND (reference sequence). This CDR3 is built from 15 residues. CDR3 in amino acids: CASSMSGDQGTEAFF. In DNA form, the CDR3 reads TGTGCCAGTAGTATGTCGGGGGACCAGGGCACTGAAGCTTTCTTT.

The CDR3 protein is CAWSASGAFYEQYF. The CDR3 DNA follows: TGTGCCTGGAGTGCAAGCGGGGCTTTCTACGAGCAGTACTTC. This chain connects TRBV30 to TRBJ2-7; the match to TRBD2 covers 7 bases. This CDR3 has 14 residues. Per germline, CDR1 GTSNPN and CDR2 SVGIG (reference sequence). The ends lost 1 base at V and 3 bases at J; junction bases unmatched: 6.

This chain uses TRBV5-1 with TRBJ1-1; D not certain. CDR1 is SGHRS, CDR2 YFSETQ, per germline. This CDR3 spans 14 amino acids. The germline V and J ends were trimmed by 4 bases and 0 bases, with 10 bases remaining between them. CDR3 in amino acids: CASSPYGVNTEAFF. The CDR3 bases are TGCGCCAGCAGCCCCTACGGGGTGAACACTGAAGCTTTCTTT.

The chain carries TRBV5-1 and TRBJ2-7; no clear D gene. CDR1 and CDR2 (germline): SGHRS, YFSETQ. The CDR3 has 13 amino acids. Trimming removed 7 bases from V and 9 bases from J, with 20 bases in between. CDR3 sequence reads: CASDLNEPTGQYF. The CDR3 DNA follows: TGCGCCAGCGATCTGAATGAGCCTACGGGGCAGTACTTC.

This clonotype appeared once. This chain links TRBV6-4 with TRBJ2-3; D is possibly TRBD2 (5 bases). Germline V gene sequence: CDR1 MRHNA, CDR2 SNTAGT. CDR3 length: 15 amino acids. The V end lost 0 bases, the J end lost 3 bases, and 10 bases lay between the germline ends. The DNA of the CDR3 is TGTGCCAGCAGTGACTCGACAACTAGAACAGATACGCAGTATTTT. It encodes CASSDSTTRTDTQYF.

The CDR3 is CAIRPGQGADGYTF. The CDR3 coding sequence is TGTGCCATCAGACCGGGACAGGGGGCTGACGGCTACACCTTC. The chain carries TRBV10-3 and TRBJ1-2; 12 bases agree with TRBD1. This CDR3 is 14 amino acids long. Germline CDR1 reads ENHRY; CDR2 reads SYGVKD. V was clipped by 6 bases and J by 8 bases; unmatched bases: 7.

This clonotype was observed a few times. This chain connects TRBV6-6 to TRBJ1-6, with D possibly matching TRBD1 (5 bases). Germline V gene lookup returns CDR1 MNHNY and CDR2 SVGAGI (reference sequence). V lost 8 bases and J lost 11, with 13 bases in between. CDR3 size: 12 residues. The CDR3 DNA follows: TGTGCCAGCGGGACGACAGCCCCACCCCTCCACTTT. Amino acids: CASGTTAPPLHF.

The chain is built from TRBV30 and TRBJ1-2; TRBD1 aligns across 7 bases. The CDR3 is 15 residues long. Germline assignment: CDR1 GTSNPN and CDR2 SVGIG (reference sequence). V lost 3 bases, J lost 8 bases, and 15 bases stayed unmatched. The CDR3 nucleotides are TGTGCCTGGAGCTCCCTTTCCGGGACAGCTAAGGGCTACACCTTC. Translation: CAWSSLSGTAKGYTF.

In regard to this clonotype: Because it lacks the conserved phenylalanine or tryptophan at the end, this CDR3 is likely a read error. The CDR3 region is CASSIGEANYGYTI. CDR3 nucleotides: TGTGCCAGTAGTATAGGAGAAGCTAACTATGGCTACACCATC. This sequence joins TRBV19 and TRBJ1-2; unclear D gene. With 1 base removed from V and 0 bases from J, the gap between germline ends came to 6 bases. There are 14 residues in the CDR3. Germline V lookup: CDR1 LNHDA, CDR2 SQIVND (reference sequence).

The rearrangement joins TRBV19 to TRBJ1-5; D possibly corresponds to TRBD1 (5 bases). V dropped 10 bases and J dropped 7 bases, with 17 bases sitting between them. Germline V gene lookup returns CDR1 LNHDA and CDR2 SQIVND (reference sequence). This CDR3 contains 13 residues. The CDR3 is CATSPLGTQPQHF. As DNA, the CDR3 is TGTGCCACCTCGCCCTTGGGGACGCAGCCCCAGCATTTT.

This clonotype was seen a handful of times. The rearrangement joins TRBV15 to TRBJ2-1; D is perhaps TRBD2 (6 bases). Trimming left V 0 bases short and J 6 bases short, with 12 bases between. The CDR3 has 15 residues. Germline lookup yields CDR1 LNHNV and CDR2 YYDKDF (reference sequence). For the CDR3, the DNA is TGTGCCACCAGCAGAGAAAGTCTGGGGGGCAATGAGCAGTTCTTC. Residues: CATSRESLGGNEQFF.

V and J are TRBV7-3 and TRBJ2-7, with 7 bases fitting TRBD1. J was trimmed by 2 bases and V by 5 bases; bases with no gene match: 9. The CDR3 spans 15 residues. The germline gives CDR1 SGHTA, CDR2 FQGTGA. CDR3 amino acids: CASSKGQVPAYEQYF. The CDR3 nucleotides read TGTGCCAGCAGCAAAGGACAGGTCCCTGCCTACGAGCAGTACTTC.

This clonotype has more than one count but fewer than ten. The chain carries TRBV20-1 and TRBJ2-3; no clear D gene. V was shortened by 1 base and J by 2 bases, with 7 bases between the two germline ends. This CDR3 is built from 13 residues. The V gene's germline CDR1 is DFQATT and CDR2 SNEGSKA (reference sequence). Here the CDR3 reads CSARGGLTDTQYF. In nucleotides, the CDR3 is TGCAGTGCTAGAGGTGGTCTCACAGATACGCAGTATTTT.

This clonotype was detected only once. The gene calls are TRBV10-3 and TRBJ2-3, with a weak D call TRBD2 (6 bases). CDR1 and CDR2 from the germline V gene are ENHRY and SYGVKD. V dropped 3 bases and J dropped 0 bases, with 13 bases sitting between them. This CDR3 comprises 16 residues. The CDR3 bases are TGTGCCATCAGTGACTTAGGAGGAGGGAGCACAGATACGCAGTATTTT. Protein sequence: CAISDLGGGSTDTQYF.

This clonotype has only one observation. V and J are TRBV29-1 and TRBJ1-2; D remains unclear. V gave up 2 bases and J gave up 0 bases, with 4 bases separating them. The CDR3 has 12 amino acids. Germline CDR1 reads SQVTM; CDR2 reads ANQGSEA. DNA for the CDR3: TGCAGCGTTGAACGTCCTAACTATGGCTACACCTTC. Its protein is CSVERPNYGYTF.

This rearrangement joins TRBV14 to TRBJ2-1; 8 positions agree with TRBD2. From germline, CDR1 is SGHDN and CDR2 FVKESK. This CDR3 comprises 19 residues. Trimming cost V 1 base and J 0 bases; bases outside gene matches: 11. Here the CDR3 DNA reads TGTGCCAGCAGCCAAGGGCTAGCGGGTTTCCGTAGCTCCTACAATGAGCAGTTCTTC. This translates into CASSQGLAGFRSSYNEQFF.

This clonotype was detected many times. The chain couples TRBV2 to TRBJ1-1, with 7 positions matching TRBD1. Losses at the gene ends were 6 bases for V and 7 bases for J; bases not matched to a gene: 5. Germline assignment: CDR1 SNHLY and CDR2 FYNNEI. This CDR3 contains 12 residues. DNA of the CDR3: TGTGCCAGCAGCTCACAGGGGCTTGAAGCTTTCTTT. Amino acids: CASSSQGLEAFF.

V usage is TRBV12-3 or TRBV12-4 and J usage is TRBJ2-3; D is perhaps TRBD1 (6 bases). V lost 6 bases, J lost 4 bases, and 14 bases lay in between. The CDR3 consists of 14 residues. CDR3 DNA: TGTGCCAGCAGGCCCAGGGGAACCGCAGATACGCAGTATTTT. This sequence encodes CASRPRGTADTQYF.

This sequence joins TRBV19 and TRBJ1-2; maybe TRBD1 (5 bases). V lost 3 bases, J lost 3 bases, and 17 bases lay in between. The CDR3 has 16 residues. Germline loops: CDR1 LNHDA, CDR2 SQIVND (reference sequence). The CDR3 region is CASSIHLGERDYGYTF. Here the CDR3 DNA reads TGTGCCAGTAGTATCCACTTGGGGGAGCGGGACTATGGCTACACCTTC.

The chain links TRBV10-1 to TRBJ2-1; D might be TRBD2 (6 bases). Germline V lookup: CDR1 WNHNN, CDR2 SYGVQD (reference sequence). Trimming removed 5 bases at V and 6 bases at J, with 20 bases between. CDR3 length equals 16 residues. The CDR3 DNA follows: TGCGCCAGCAGTCCCTTCGCGGGGTCGATTGGCAATGAGCAGTTCTTC. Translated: CASSPFAGSIGNEQFF.